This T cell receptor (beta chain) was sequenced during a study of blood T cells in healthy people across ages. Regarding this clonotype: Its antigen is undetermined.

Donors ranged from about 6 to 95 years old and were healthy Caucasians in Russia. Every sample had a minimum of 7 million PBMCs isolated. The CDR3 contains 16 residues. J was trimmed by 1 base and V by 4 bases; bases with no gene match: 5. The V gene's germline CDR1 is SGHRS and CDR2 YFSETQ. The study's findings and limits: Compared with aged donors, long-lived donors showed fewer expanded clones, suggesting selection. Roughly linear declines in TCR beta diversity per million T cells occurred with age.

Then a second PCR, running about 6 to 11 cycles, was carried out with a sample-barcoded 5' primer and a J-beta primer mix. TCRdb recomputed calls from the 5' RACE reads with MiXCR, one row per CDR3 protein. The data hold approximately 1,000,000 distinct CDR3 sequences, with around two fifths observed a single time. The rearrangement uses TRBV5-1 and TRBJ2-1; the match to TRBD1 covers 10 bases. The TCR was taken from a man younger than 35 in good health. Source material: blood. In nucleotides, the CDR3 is TGCGCCAGCAGCCAATGGACAGGGGGTTCCTACAATGAGCAGTTCTTC. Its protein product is CASSQWTGGSYNEQFF.